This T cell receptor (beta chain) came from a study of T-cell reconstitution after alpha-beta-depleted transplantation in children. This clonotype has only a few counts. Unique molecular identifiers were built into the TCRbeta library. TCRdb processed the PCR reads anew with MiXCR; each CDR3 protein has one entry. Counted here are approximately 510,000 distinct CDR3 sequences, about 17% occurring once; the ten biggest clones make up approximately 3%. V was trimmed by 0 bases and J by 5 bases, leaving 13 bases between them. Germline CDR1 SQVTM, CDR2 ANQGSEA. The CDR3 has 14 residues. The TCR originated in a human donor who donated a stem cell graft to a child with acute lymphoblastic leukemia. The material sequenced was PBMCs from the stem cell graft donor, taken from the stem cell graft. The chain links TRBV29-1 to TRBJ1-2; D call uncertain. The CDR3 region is CSVEDETRHYGYTF. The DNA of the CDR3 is TGCAGCGTTGAAGATGAAACAAGACATTATGGCTACACCTTC.